This T cell receptor (beta chain) stems from a study of T cell responses to AZD1222 COVID-19 vaccine. TCRdb keeps only in-frame clones here, not all; method: immunoSEQ multiplex PCR. This table holds 100,000 to 150,000 clones, about nine tenths found once. Regarding the study as a whole: Donors skewed white British and female; clonal diversity was possibly underestimated. No day 14 peak samples; only post-peak repertoires were characterized.

As for this clone: What it recognizes is unknown.

Trimming removed 1 base at V and 5 bases at J, with 7 bases between. The germline gives CDR1 SGHAT, CDR2 FQNNGV. The CDR3 covers 13 residues. The chain recombines TRBV11-2 with TRBJ2-3; D uncertain. The receptor was derived from an adult in good health. The sequenced sample was peripheral blood, obtained on day 0 of AZD1222 vaccination. DNA of the CDR3: TGTGCCAGCAGCTTAGGCGTGGGAGATACGCAGTATTTT. Its protein is CASSLGVGDTQYF.